One and the same sample provided the 32 T cell receptor beta chains below, sequenced in a study of OX40 agonist ivuxolimab in advanced cancers. Libraries were prepared through the immunoSEQ multiplex PCR assay. This is the immuneACCESS table as TCRdb keeps it, with only in-frame sequences that have V and J called. A part of the clones is gone; compared with another copy, unresolved V genes explain less than half, and the rest is unexplained. In all, the sample holds more than 9,500 clones, and 69% of those were seen once. The ten most abundant clones make up approximately 12% of the sample. Sequenced material: CD4+ or CD8+ T cells sorted from blood, taken in a trial of the OX40 agonist ivuxolimab. The receptor source for this set is an adult with an advanced solid tumor such as melanoma, head and neck, liver or kidney cancer.

The rearrangement links TRBV6-4 to TRBJ1-1; tentative D call: TRBD1 (6 bases). Between the trimmed V and J ends, which lost 6 bases and 4 bases, there was a span of 15 bases. CDR3 length equals 14 residues. In germline, CDR1 is MRHNA, CDR2 SNTAGT. The CDR3 sequence is CASSLTKGGTEAFF. The CDR3 coding sequence is TGTGCCAGCAGCCTCACTAAGGGGGGCACTGAAGCTTTCTTT.

A few counts support this clone. This chain links TRBV7-6 with TRBJ2-1; D is unclear. Germline V CDR1 and CDR2: SGHVS, FNYEAQ. V lost 1 base, J lost 5 bases, and 3 bases lay in between. This CDR3 has 12 amino acids. CDR3 coding DNA: TGTGCCAGCAGCTTAGGCCACAATGAGCAGTTCTTC. Amino acid sequence: CASSLGHNEQFF.

The V call is TRBV28, the J call TRBJ1-4, with D perhaps TRBD1 (6 bases). Trimming shortened V by 5 bases and J by 8 bases, and 15 bases separated the two germline ends. Germline V lookup: CDR1 MDHEN, CDR2 SYDVKM. The CDR3 sequence is 14 residues long. The DNA of the CDR3 is TGTGCCAGCAGTCAGGGGCTTGTAAGGGAAAAACTGTTTTTT. Protein product: CASSQGLVREKLFF.

The chain employs TRBV6-1 and TRBJ2-7, with 8 bases fitting TRBD1. CDR3 length: 15 amino acids. Losses at the gene ends were 2 bases for V and 5 bases for J; bases not matched to a gene: 8. CDR1 and CDR2 from the germline V gene are MNHNS and SASEGT. The CDR3 nucleotides are TGTGCCAGCAGTGAATCTCAGACAGGGGCGGACGAGCAGTACTTC. This gives the protein CASSESQTGADEQYF.

The chain links TRBV2 to TRBJ2-2; D remains unclear. V dropped 2 bases and J dropped 1 base, with 5 bases sitting between them. The germline V gene has CDR1 SNHLY and CDR2 FYNNEI. This CDR3 comprises 14 residues. The CDR3 loop is CASSEYRNTGELFF. Written as DNA, the CDR3 is TGTGCCAGCAGTGAATACAGGAACACCGGGGAGCTGTTTTTT.

In its sample, this clone was seen a few times. V gene TRBV10-3 combines with J gene TRBJ2-7; D is perhaps TRBD1 (6 bases). The CDR3 extends over 10 amino acids. Germline CDR1 and CDR2: ENHRY and SYGVKD. V was pared by 10 bases and J by 6 bases, with 10 bases between. The CDR3 spells CATGEVEQYF. The CDR3 DNA reads as TGTGCCACAGGGGAAGTCGAGCAGTACTTC.

By sample fraction, this clone is medium-sized. V and J are TRBV2 and TRBJ1-2; the match to TRBD1 covers 7 bases. Per the germline V gene, CDR1 is SNHLY and CDR2 is FYNNEI. V trimming: 6 bases; J trimming: 0 bases; junction bases outside the gene matches: 1. This CDR3 is built from 13 residues. CDR3 amino acids: CASSDRANYGYTF. CDR3 nucleotides: TGTGCCAGCAGCGACAGGGCTAACTATGGCTACACCTTC. The full variable domain, with the rest looked up from reference TRBV2 and TRBJ1-2, is EPEVTQTPSHQVTQMGQEVILRCVPISNHLYFYWYRQILGQKVEFLVSFYNNEISEKSEIFDDQFSVERPDGSNFTLKIRSTKLEDSAMYFCASSDRANYGYTFGSGTRLTVV.

This clone came up a few times. The V gene is TRBV4-2, the J gene TRBJ2-1, with TRBD1 matching over 10 bases. V shed 5 bases, J shed 7 bases, and the junction held 20 bases outside the gene matches. Germline V CDR1 and CDR2: LGHNA, YNFKEQ. This CDR3 region has 19 residues. DNA for the CDR3: TGTGCCAGCAGCATAGGGACAGGGGACTCCGTTTTACTTTCTAATGAGCAGTTCTTC. Protein: CASSIGTGDSVLLSNEQFF.

The DNA for the CDR3 is TGTGCCAGCTCACCACAACTCGGGTTAAGCTCTGGAAACACCATATATTTT. Translated: CASSPQLGLSSGNTIYF. The chain links TRBV18 to TRBJ1-3; D call uncertain. V lost 1 base, J lost 0 bases, and 13 bases lay in between. The CDR3 contains 17 residues. CDR1 is KGHSH, CDR2 LQKENI, per germline.

A few counts support this clone. The chain joins TRBV4-1 to TRBJ1-2; 9 nucleotides align to TRBD1. Per the germline V gene, CDR1 is MGHRA and CDR2 is YSYEKL. There are 15 residues in the CDR3. Trimming removed 4 bases from V and 2 bases from J; junction bases left unmatched: 5. CDR3 amino acids: CASSPGDRENYGYTF. The CDR3 DNA reads TGCGCCAGCAGCCCCGGGGACAGGGAAAACTATGGCTACACCTTC.

This clone was seen only once. The J gene is TRBJ2-3, the V gene TRBV5-1; 11 positions match TRBD2. The CDR3 runs 16 residues. The V and J ends lost 3 bases and 0 bases, in that order; junction bases with no gene match: 3. The germline V gene encodes CDR1 SGHRS and CDR2 YFSETQ. The CDR3 is CASSWTSGSSTDTQYF. DNA of the CDR3: TGCGCCAGCAGCTGGACTAGCGGGTCTAGCACAGATACGCAGTATTTT.

The chain employs TRBV5-8 and TRBJ2-3; 8 bases align to TRBD2. The V segment lost 5 bases and the J segment 5 bases; nucleotides outside the gene matches: 19. CDR1 SGHTS and CDR2 YDEGEE come from the germline V gene. CDR3 size: 18 residues. CDR3 amino acids: CASSRFGSYSGVRDTQYF. The CDR3, as DNA: TGTGCCAGCAGTAGATTTGGCTCTTATAGCGGGGTACGAGATACGCAGTATTTT.

The genes are TRBV6-4 and TRBJ2-7; perhaps D is TRBD1 or TRBD2 (5 bases each). V lost 6 bases and J lost 3, with 24 bases in between. Per germline, CDR1 MRHNA and CDR2 SNTAGT. This CDR3 comprises 17 residues. The CDR3 loop is CASSLSGTSGNYYEQYF. For the CDR3, the DNA is TGTGCCAGCAGCCTGTCCGGGACCTCCGGCAACTACTACGAGCAGTACTTC.

This clone turned up a few times. The V gene is TRBV19, the J gene TRBJ2-7; 9 bases match TRBD2. Unmatched junction bases numbered 4, after V lost 5 bases and J lost 2 bases. CDR1 LNHDA and CDR2 SQIVND come from the germline V gene (reference sequence). The CDR3 is 14 amino acids. CDR3 coding DNA: TGTGCCAGTAGTCCGACTAGCGGTGCCTACGAGCAGTACTTC. Its translation: CASSPTSGAYEQYF.

This sequence joins TRBV9 and TRBJ2-7, with D maybe TRBD1 (5 bases). Per germline, CDR1 SGDLS and CDR2 YYNGEE. V shed 0 bases and J shed 2 bases, with 9 bases lying between them. The CDR3 is 14 amino acids. Here the CDR3 reads CASSVGGSPYEQYF. In DNA form, the CDR3 reads TGTGCCAGCAGCGTAGGGGGCAGCCCCTACGAGCAGTACTTC.

By share, this clone counts as medium-sized (0.01 to 0.1%). The CDR3: CASSLGDETDTQYF. As DNA, the CDR3 is TGCGCCAGCAGCTTGGGGGATGAGACAGATACGCAGTATTTT. The gene calls are TRBV5-1 and TRBJ2-3, with D unclear. The V end lost 0 bases, the J end lost 3 bases, and 8 bases lay between the germline ends. The V gene's germline CDR1 is SGHRS and CDR2 YFSETQ. The CDR3 consists of 14 residues.

This clone came up a few times. The chain employs TRBV27 and TRBJ1-5; D is undetermined. Germline lookup yields CDR1 MNHEY and CDR2 SMNVEV (reference sequence). V lost 3 bases, J lost 0 bases, and 9 bases lay in between. The CDR3 runs to 15 residues. CDR3 region: CASSLDGFSNQPQHF. DNA for the CDR3: TGTGCCAGCAGTTTGGACGGCTTTAGCAATCAGCCCCAGCATTTT.

The chain uses TRBV7-9 and TRBJ2-5; D gene unclear. The CDR3 contains 13 residues. Germline loops: CDR1 SEHNR, CDR2 FQNEAQ (reference sequence). V shed 2 bases and J shed 4 bases, with 8 bases lying between them. The CDR3 DNA sequence: TGTGCCAGCAGCTTACATCCTCTAGAGACCCAGTACTTC. This gives the protein CASSLHPLETQYF.

This clone came up a few times. This sequence joins TRBV6-6 and TRBJ1-6; D gene unclear. Per the germline V gene, CDR1 is MNHNY and CDR2 is SVGAGI (reference sequence). This CDR3 is 13 amino acids long. V lost 5 bases to trimming and J lost 9 bases, with 11 bases between them. This CDR3 is CASSKLQPSPLHF. For the CDR3, the DNA is TGTGCCAGCAGTAAGCTCCAGCCTTCACCCCTCCACTTT.

The chain combines TRBV13 with TRBJ2-7; D not resolved. V was cut by 4 bases and J by 6 bases, with 19 bases left in between. CDR1 and CDR2 (germline): PRHDT, FYEKMQ (reference sequence). The CDR3 spans 15 residues. The CDR3 spells CASSSPFRKGLEQYF. In nucleotides, the CDR3 is TGTGCCAGCAGCTCGCCTTTCCGTAAAGGGCTCGAGCAGTACTTC.

The chain recombines TRBV27 with TRBJ2-7; TRBD1 agrees at 9 bases. This CDR3 is 14 amino acids long. The V gene end was trimmed by 4 bases and the J gene end by 1 base; junction bases not matched to a gene: 2. Germline V gene data show CDR1 as MNHEY and CDR2 as SMNVEV (reference sequence). The CDR3 sequence is CASSYGTGSYEQYF. Written as DNA, the CDR3 is TGTGCCAGCAGTTACGGGACAGGGTCCTACGAGCAGTACTTC.

This clone turned up a few times. The chain uses TRBV5-5 and TRBJ2-7, with D possibly TRBD2 on 6 matching bases. The CDR3 runs 13 residues. Per germline, CDR1 SGHKS and CDR2 YYEKEE (reference sequence). The V end was cut by 4 bases, the J end by 1 base, with 9 bases between. CDR3 in amino acids: CASSPRGSYEQYF. The CDR3 DNA reads as TGTGCCAGCAGCCCCCGGGGGTCCTACGAGCAGTACTTC.

This clone occurred once. The chain combines TRBV7-9 with TRBJ2-4; 8 nucleotides line up with TRBD1. Unmatched junction bases numbered 13, after V lost 0 bases and J lost 9 bases. Germline V gene sequence: CDR1 SEHNR, CDR2 FQNEAQ (reference sequence). The CDR3 extends over 17 amino acids. In DNA, the CDR3 is TGTGCCAGCAGCTTAGCTGGGACAGGATCCCATAGGAGCATTCAGTACTTC. Translating gives CASSLAGTGSHRSIQYF.

The chain uses TRBV5-6 and TRBJ1-1, with 8 bases fitting TRBD1. The trim removed 2 bases at V and 1 base at J, leaving 1 base unmatched. Germline V gene sequence: CDR1 SGHDT, CDR2 YYEEEE. CDR3 length: 14 residues. The chain's CDR3 is CASSFGQGNTEAFF. DNA for the CDR3: TGTGCCAGCAGCTTTGGACAGGGGAACACTGAAGCTTTCTTT. The full variable domain, its missing parts supplied by reference TRBV5-6 and TRBJ1-1, is DAGVTQSPTHLIKTRGQQVTLRCSPKSGHDTVSWYQQALGQGPQFIFQYYEEEERQRGNFPDRFSGHQFPNYSSELNVNALLLGDSALYLCASSFGQGNTEAFFGQGTRLTVV.

This clone was recorded only once. V gene TRBV27 combines with J gene TRBJ2-5; D is perhaps TRBD2 (6 bases). Germline CDR1 is MNHEY and CDR2 is SMNVEV (reference sequence). The CDR3 consists of 15 residues. Trimming stripped 5 bases from V and 5 bases from J, with 18 bases between. The CDR3 loop is CASSPIGGVPETQYF. DNA of the CDR3: TGTGCCAGCAGTCCGATAGGAGGGGTCCCCGAGACCCAGTACTTC.

This clone was observed a handful of times. V gene TRBV7-9 combines with J gene TRBJ2-1; 7 bases match TRBD2. J lost 3 bases, V lost 6 bases, and 11 bases had no gene match. CDR1 SEHNR and CDR2 FQNEAQ come from the germline V gene (reference sequence). The CDR3 runs to 16 residues. The CDR3 loop reads CASSPTLGGSYNEQFF. CDR3 bases: TGTGCCAGCAGTCCCACCCTGGGCGGGAGCTACAATGAGCAGTTCTTC.

This chain uses TRBV5-6 with TRBJ2-7, with D perhaps TRBD1 (6 bases). Germline V gene lookup returns CDR1 SGHDT and CDR2 YYEEEE. Trimming shortened V by 4 bases and J by 3 bases, and 11 bases separated the two germline ends. The CDR3 loop spans 13 amino acids. The CDR3 loop is CASSTDRNYEQYF. The CDR3 DNA reads as TGTGCCAGCAGCACCGACAGGAACTACGAGCAGTACTTC.

This clone was seen more than once but under ten times. The chain links TRBV28 to TRBJ2-1; D call uncertain. The CDR3 is 13 amino acids. The germline V gene encodes CDR1 MDHEN and CDR2 SYDVKM. Between the trimmed V and J ends, which lost 1 base and 4 bases, there was a span of 5 bases. In DNA, the CDR3 is TGTGCCAGCAGTTTATTGCAGTACAATGAGCAGTTCTTC. Its protein is CASSLLQYNEQFF.

The chain couples TRBV7-8 to TRBJ2-1; 11 bases are shared with TRBD2. The V gene end was trimmed by 5 bases and the J gene end by 6 bases; junction bases not matched to a gene: 6. The CDR3 runs 15 residues. Germline V CDR1 and CDR2: SGHVS, FQNEAQ. The CDR3 coding sequence is TGTGCCAGCAGCACTACTAGCGGGGGCCTCAATGAGCAGTTCTTC. Residues: CASSTTSGGLNEQFF.

The rearrangement uses TRBV6-1 and TRBJ2-2; 8 positions agree with TRBD1. With 7 bases clipped from V and 3 bases from J, the junction kept 1 base outside the gene matches. The CDR3 sequence is 13 residues long. The V gene's germline CDR1 is MNHNS and CDR2 SASEGT. CDR3 sequence: CASMTGDTGELFF. CDR3 DNA: TGTGCCAGCATGACAGGGGACACCGGGGAGCTGTTTTTT.

The chain is built from TRBV7-3 and TRBJ2-2; D is unclear. V lost 2 bases and J lost 1, with 8 bases in between. Per germline, CDR1 SGHTA and CDR2 FQGTGA. This CDR3 is 15 amino acids long. CDR3 sequence: CASSLLSGNTGELFF. The CDR3 bases are TGTGCCAGCAGCTTACTGTCGGGGAACACCGGGGAGCTGTTTTTT.

The chain employs TRBV29-1 and TRBJ2-5, with TRBD1 matching 10 bases. This CDR3 spans 16 amino acids. The ends lost 0 bases at V and 4 bases at J; junction bases unmatched: 8. The germline CDR1 and CDR2 sequences are SQVTM and ANQGSEA. CDR3 residues: CSVEEWDRGRGETQYF. CDR3 DNA sequence: TGCAGCGTTGAAGAATGGGACAGGGGTAGGGGAGAGACCCAGTACTTC.